Given below is one T cell receptor (beta chain) in context. Specified time point: blood 4 weeks post-SBRT, at nephrectomy. Treatment of the sample: 15 Gy SBRT to primary tumor, nephrectomy 4 weeks later. This specimen belongs to a study of radiation and T cells in renal cell carcinoma. Profiled with immunoSEQ multiplex PCR; TCRdb holds only in-frame clones, not every one. The sample has over 35,000 clones; 70% to 85% are singletons. This CDR3 contains 17 residues. This clonotype was sampled from a woman aged 70-85 years with renal cell carcinoma. V gene TRBV21-1 combines with J gene TRBJ1-1; TRBD1, the table's D call, lacks a check against the DNA. TRBV21-1 is deemed a pseudogene. This material consisted of blood, taken from a patient whose treatment included radiotherapy and nephrectomy. The chain's CDR3 is CASSPQEGQGMNTEAFF. The CDR3 DNA follows: TGTGCCAGCAGCCCCCAGGAGGGACAGGGAATGAACACTGAAGCTTTCTTT.